This T cell receptor beta chain was sequenced during a study of blood T cell repertoires in COVID-19. Turning to the study itself: The cDNA or gDNA used as material had been derived from T cells, B-cell-depleted T cells, or PBMCs.

Repertoires were generated with immunoSEQ multiplex PCR, while TCRdb's copy carries only in-frame clones and drops some. The sample includes approximately 140,000 clones, about 80% of them seen just once. The CDR3 totals 14 residues. V dropped 6 bases and J dropped 6; count of bases not matched to a gene: 5. CDR1 and CDR2 (germline): WSHSY, SAAADI. This clone has just a few counts. The source material was peripheral blood. The genes are TRBV10-2 and TRBJ2-3; 11 nucleotides line up with TRBD2. The receptor comes from a man aged 40-49 years with active or convalescent COVID-19. The CDR3 is CASSVAGGRDTQYF. CDR3 coding DNA: TGCGCCAGCAGCGTAGCGGGGGGGCGGGATACGCAGTATTTT.